This is a list of T cell receptor beta chains from one sample in a study of vaccination and CD4 T cells after COVID-19. The antigens for these receptors are not known. One entry per CDR3 protein results from TCRdb running MiXCR on the PCR reads. The profile covers almost 20,000 distinct CDR3 sequences, with under 70% appearing a single time and 9% to 9.5% taken by the ten largest. Sequencing was done on a sample of CD4+ T cells from blood, cultured in vitro. These receptors were obtained from a human donor who had recovered from COVID-19. CDR3s include the opening cysteine and the closing phenylalanine or tryptophan. A D gene is named only where the DNA matches it firmly. Size is stated for part of the rows, as once, few or many counts, or as a class when the clone is expanded.

DNA: TGCAGTGCTAGGACAACGAACACTGAAGCTTTCTTT; CDR3: CSARTTNTEAFF; size: .; V: TRBV20-1; J: TRBJ1-1; D: .
DNA: TGCAGTGCTAGGGGGGTGGGGGGCCGATTTGGCGGCTACACCTTC; CDR3: CSARGVGGRFGGYTF; size: .; V: TRBV20-1; J: TRBJ1-2; D: .
DNA: TGTGCCAGTACCACGGACAGGGGGGACTATGGCTACACCTTC; CDR3: CASTTDRGDYGYTF; size: .; V: TRBV19; J: TRBJ1-2; D: TRBD1
DNA: TGTGCCATCAGTGAGGAGGGAGGACTAGAGACCCAGTACTTC; CDR3: CAISEEGGLETQYF; size: .; V: TRBV10-3; J: TRBJ2-5; D: .
DNA: TGTGCCAGCAGTGAATTGTTTCGCTACGAGCAGTACTTC; CDR3: CASSELFRYEQYF; size: .; V: TRBV6-1; J: TRBJ2-7; D: .
DNA: TGTGCCTGGACCTCTGGAGGGAACACTGAAGCTTTCTTT; CDR3: CAWTSGGNTEAFF; size: .; V: TRBV30; J: TRBJ1-1; D: .
DNA: TGTGCCAGCAGTGAAGCTAGGTTCAGGGTCGATGGCTACACCTTC; CDR3: CASSEARFRVDGYTF; size: .; V: TRBV6-1; J: TRBJ1-2; D: .
DNA: TGTGCCTGGGGAAGCGGGCAGGGCGACGAGCAGTACTTC; CDR3: CAWGSGQGDEQYF; size: .; V: TRBV30; J: TRBJ2-7; D: .
DNA: TGCAGTGCTGGGGACAGACATAGCAATCAGCCCCAGCATTTT; CDR3: CSAGDRHSNQPQHF; size: once; V: TRBV20-1; J: TRBJ1-5; D: TRBD1
DNA: TGTGCCAGCAGCTTAAGGACTAGCGGGAGTGGTACAGATACGCAGTATTTT; CDR3: CASSLRTSGSGTDTQYF; size: few; V: TRBV11-2; J: TRBJ2-3; D: TRBD2
DNA: TGTGCCTGGAGAAAGGGGAGTTCACCCCTCCACTTT; CDR3: CAWRKGSSPLHF; size: .; V: TRBV30; J: TRBJ1-6; D: .
DNA: TGTGCCGGCAGCTTAGGGATCACAGGGGGCGGGAACGAGCAGTACTTC; CDR3: CAGSLGITGGGNEQYF; size: .; V: TRBV11-3; J: TRBJ2-7; D: TRBD1
DNA: TGTGCCAGCAGCCACCACCTTTTAGCCAAAAACATTCAGTACTTC; CDR3: CASSHHLLAKNIQYF; size: few; V: TRBV11-3; J: TRBJ2-4; D: .
DNA: TGTGCCAGCAGTTCACAGGCGCACCCCTACGAGCAGTACTTC; CDR3: CASSSQAHPYEQYF; size: .; V: TRBV27; J: TRBJ2-7; D: .
DNA: TGTGCCAGCAGAAAAACAGGGACCGGCAATCAGCCCCAGCATTTT; CDR3: CASRKTGTGNQPQHF; size: few; V: TRBV6-1; J: TRBJ1-5; D: .
DNA: TGCAGTGCTAGTCGAACTAGCAATCGGGATACGCAGTATTTT; CDR3: CSASRTSNRDTQYF; size: .; V: TRBV20-1; J: TRBJ2-3; D: .
DNA: TGTGCCAGCAGCTTAGTTCTTGAGCAGTACTTC; CDR3: CASSLVLEQYF; size: few; V: TRBV7-9; J: TRBJ2-7; D: .
DNA: TGTGCCACCAGCGGAAAAGCGGGTCACACAGATACGCAGTATTTT; CDR3: CATSGKAGHTDTQYF; size: .; V: TRBV15; J: TRBJ2-3; D: .
DNA: TGTGCCAGCAGCACTAACAGGGGAATGGGGACTGAAGCTTTCTTT; CDR3: CASSTNRGMGTEAFF; size: .; V: TRBV11-2; J: TRBJ1-1; D: TRBD1
DNA: TGCAGTGCTAGAGCCCCGGTGCCGGACTATGGCTACACCTTC; CDR3: CSARAPVPDYGYTF; size: .; V: TRBV20-1; J: TRBJ1-2; D: .
DNA: TGTGCCAGCAGCTCATCGGGGGCTGCTCAGAAAGCTTTCTTT; CDR3: CASSSSGAAQKAFF; size: .; V: TRBV7-2; J: TRBJ1-1; D: .
DNA: TGCAGTGCTAGTCGGATGGAAACTGAAGCTTTCTTT; CDR3: CSASRMETEAFF; size: few; V: TRBV20-1; J: TRBJ1-1; D: .
DNA: TGTGCCAGCAGCCCATATTCGGCGGGAAACACAGATACGCAGTATTTT; CDR3: CASSPYSAGNTDTQYF; size: .; V: TRBV11-2; J: TRBJ2-3; D: .
DNA: TGTGCCAGCAGTTTATCCGGGGCGAGCTCCTATAATTCACCCCTCCACTTT; CDR3: CASSLSGASSYNSPLHF; size: .; V: TRBV27; J: TRBJ1-6; D: .
DNA: TGTGCCAGCAGTTGGACAGCCACCTACGAGCAGTACTTC; CDR3: CASSWTATYEQYF; size: .; V: TRBV28; J: TRBJ2-7; D: .
DNA: TGTGCCAGCAGCTTTCTACGGGGCCAAGAGACCCAGTACTTC; CDR3: CASSFLRGQETQYF; size: .; V: TRBV11-3; J: TRBJ2-5; D: .